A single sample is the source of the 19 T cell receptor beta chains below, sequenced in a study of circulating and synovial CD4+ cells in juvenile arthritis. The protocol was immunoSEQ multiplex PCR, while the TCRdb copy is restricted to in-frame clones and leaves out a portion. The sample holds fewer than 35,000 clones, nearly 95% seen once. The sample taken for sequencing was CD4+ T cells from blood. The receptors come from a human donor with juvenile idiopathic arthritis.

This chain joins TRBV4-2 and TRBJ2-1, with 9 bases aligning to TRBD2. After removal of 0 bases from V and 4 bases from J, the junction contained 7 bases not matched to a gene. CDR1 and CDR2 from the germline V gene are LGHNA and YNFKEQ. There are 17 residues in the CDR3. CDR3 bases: TGTGCCAGCAGCCAAGAACGCGAGACTAGCGGTTACAATGAGCAGTTCTTC. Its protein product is CASSQERETSGYNEQFF.

CDR3 coding DNA: TGCGCCAGCAGCCAAGATCTAGGGGCGTCCGACTCCTACGAGCAGTACTTC. It codes for CASSQDLGASDSYEQYF. V usage is TRBV4-3 and J usage is TRBJ2-7, with D perhaps matching TRBD1 (5 bases). This CDR3 region has 17 residues. The germline CDR1 and CDR2 sequences are LGHNA and YSLEER. V was cut by 0 bases and J by 0 bases, with 15 bases left in between.

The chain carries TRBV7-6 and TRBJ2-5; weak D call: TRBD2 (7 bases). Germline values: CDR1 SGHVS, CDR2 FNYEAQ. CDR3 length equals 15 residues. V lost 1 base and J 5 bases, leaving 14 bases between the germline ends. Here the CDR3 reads CASSLGSGGRETQYF. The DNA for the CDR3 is TGTGCCAGCAGCTTAGGGTCGGGGGGCAGGGAGACCCAGTACTTC. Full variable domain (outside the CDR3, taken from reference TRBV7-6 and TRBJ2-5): GAGVSQSPRYKVTKRGQDVALRCDPISGHVSLYWYRQALGQGPEFLTYFNYEAQQDKSGLPNDRFSAERPEGSISTLTIQRTEQRDSAMYRCASSLGSGGRETQYFGPGTRLLVL.

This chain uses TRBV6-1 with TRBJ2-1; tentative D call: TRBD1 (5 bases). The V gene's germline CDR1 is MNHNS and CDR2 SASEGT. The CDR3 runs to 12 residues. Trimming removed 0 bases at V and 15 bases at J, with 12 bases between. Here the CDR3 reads CASSEALRGSFF. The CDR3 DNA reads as TGTGCCAGCAGTGAAGCGCTTAGGGGATCGTTCTTC.

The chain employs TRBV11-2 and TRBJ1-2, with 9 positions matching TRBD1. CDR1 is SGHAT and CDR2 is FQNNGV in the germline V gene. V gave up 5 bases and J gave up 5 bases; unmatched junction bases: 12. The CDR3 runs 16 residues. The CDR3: CASSPITGGANYGYTF. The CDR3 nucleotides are TGTGCCAGCAGCCCTATCACAGGGGGCGCGAATTATGGCTACACCTTC.

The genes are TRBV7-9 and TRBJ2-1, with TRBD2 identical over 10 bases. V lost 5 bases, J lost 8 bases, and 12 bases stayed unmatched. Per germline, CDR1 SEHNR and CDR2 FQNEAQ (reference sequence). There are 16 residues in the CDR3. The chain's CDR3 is CASSTSGGAVVHEQFF. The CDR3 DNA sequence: TGTGCCAGCAGCACCAGCGGGGGGGCCGTAGTCCATGAGCAGTTCTTC. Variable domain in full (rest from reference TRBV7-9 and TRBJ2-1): DTGVSQNPRHKITKRGQNVTFRCDPISEHNRLYWYRQTLGQGPEFLTYFQNEAQLEKSRLLSDRFSAERPKGSFSTLEIQRTEQGDSAMYLCASSTSGGAVVHEQFFGPGTRLTVL.

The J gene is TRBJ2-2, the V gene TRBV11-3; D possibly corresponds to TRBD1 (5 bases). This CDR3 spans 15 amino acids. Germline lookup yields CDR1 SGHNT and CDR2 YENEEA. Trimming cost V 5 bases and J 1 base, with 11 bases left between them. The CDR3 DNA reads TGTGCCAGCAGCCCAGGGCCCGTGAACACCGGGGAGCTGTTTTTT. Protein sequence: CASSPGPVNTGELFF.

CDR3 nucleotides: TGTGCCAGTAGTACTAGCTCCTACGAGCAGTACTTC. This translates into CASSTSSYEQYF. This chain connects TRBV19 to TRBJ2-5; D is uncertain. The DNA end is a closer match to TRBJ2-7, so the J assignment may be wrong. The CDR3 sequence is 12 residues long. Germline V gene data show CDR1 as LNHDA and CDR2 as SQIVND (reference sequence).

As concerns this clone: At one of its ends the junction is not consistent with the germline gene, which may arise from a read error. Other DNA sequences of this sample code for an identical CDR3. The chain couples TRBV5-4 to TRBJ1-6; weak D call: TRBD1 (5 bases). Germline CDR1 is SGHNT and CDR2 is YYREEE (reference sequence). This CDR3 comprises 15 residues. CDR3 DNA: TGTGCCAGCAGCTTGGGCAGGGACTATAATTCCCCCCTCCACTTT. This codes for CASSLGRDYNSPLHF.

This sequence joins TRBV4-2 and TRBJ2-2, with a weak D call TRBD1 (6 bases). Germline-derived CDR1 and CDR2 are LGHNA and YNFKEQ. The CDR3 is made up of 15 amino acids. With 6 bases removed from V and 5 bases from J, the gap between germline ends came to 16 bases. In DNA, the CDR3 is TGTGCCAGCAGGCTCGGGACATTGAATACCGGGGAGCTGTTTTTT. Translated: CASRLGTLNTGELFF.

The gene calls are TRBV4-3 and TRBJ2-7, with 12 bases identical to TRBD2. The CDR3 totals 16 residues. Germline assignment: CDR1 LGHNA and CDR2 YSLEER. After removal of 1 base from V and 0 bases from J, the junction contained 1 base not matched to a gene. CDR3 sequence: CASSQGLAGASYEQYF. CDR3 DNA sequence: TGCGCCAGCAGCCAAGGACTAGCGGGAGCCTCCTACGAGCAGTACTTC.

CDR3 coding DNA: TGTGCCAGCAGCTTCGGACTTGATTACAATGAGCAGTTCTTC. Its protein product is CASSFGLDYNEQFF. This rearrangement joins TRBV7-9 to TRBJ2-1; D is possibly TRBD2 (5 bases). The V end was cut by 3 bases, the J end by 4 bases, with 10 bases between. CDR1 SEHNR and CDR2 FQNEAQ come from the germline V gene (reference sequence). CDR3 size: 14 residues.

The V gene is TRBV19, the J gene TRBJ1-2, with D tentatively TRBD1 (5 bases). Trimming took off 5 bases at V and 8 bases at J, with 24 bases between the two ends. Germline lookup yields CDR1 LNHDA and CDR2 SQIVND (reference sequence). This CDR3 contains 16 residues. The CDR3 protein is CASSPTWTDRGEGYTF. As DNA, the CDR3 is TGTGCCAGTAGTCCCACTTGGACGGATCGGGGGGAAGGCTACACCTTC.

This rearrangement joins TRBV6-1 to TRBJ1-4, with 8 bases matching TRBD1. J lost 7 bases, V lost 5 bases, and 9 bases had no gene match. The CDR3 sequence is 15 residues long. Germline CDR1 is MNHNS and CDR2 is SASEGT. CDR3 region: CASSPQTGAGEKLFF. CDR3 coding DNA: TGTGCCAGCAGTCCCCAGACAGGGGCAGGTGAAAAACTGTTTTTT.

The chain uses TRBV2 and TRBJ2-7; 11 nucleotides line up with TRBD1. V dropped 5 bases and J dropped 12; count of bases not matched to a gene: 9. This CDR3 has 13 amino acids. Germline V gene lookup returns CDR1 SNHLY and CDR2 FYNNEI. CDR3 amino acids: CASSTGQGGTSYF. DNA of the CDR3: TGTGCCAGCAGTACGGGACAGGGGGGTACCTCGTACTTC.

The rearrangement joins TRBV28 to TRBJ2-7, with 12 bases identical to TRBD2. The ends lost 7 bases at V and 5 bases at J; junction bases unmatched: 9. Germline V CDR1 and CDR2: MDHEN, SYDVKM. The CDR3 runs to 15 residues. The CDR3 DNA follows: TGTGCCAGCACCGACTGGACTAGCGGGATCCACGAGCAGTACTTC. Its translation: CASTDWTSGIHEQYF.

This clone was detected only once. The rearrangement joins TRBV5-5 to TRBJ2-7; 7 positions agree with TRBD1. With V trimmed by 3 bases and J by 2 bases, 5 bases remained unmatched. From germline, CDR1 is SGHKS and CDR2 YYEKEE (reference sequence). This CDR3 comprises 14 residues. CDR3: CASSWTGQTYEQYF. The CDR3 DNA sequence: TGTGCCAGCAGCTGGACAGGCCAGACCTACGAGCAGTACTTC.

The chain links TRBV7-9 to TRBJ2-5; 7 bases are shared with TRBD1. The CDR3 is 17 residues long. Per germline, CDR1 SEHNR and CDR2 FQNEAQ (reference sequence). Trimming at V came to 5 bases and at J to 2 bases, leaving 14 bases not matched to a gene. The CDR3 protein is CASSLGWDSKIQETQYF. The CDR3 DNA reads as TGTGCCAGCAGCCTGGGTTGGGACAGCAAAATTCAAGAGACCCAGTACTTC.

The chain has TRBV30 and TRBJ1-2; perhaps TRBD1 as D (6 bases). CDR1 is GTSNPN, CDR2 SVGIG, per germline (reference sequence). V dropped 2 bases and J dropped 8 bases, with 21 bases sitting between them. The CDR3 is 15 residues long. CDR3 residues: CAWSRYLRGLGGYTF. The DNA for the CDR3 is TGTGCCTGGAGTAGATATCTCAGGGGATTAGGCGGCTACACCTTC.